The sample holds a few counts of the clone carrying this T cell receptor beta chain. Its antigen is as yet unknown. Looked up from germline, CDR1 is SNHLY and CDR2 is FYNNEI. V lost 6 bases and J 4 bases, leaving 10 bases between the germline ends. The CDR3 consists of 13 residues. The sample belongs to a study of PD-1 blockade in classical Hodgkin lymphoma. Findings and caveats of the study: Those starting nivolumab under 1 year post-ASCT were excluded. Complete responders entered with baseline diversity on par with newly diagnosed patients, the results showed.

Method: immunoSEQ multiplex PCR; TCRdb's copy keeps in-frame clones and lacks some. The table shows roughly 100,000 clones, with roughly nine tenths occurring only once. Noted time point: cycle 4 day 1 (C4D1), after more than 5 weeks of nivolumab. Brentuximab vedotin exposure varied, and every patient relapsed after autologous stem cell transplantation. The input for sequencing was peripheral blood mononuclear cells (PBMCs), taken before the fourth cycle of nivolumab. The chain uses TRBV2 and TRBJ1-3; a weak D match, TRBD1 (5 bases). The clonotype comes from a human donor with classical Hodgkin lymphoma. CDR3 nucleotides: TGTGCCAGCAGGGGGGACCGAGGAAACACCATATATTTT. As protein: CASRGDRGNTIYF. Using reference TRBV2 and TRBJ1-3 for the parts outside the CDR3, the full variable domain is EPEVTQTPSHQVTQMGQEVILRCVPISNHLYFYWYRQILGQKVEFLVSFYNNEISEKSEIFDDQFSVERPDGSNFTLKIRSTKLEDSAMYFCASRGDRGNTIYFGEGSWLTVV.